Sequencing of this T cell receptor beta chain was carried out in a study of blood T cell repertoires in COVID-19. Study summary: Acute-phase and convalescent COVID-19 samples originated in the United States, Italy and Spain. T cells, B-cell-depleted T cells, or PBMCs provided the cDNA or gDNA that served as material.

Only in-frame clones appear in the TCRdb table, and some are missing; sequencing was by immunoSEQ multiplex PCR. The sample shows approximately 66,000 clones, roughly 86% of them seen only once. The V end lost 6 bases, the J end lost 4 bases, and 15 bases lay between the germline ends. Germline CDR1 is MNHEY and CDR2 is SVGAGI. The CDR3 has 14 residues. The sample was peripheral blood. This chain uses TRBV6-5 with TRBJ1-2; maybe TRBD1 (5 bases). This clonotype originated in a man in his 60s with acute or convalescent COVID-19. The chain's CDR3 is CASSITQGSYGYTF. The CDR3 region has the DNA TGTGCCAGCAGCATAACCCAGGGTAGCTATGGCTACACCTTC.